This T cell receptor (beta chain) was sequenced during a study of T cells in Graves' hyperthyroidism and ophthalmopathy. Study context: Blood from the periphery was taken at initial diagnosis, before any treatment.

About this clonotype itself: Antigen: not known.

Thyroid ultrasound, orbital computed tomography, clinical symptoms, and serum thyroxine and TRAb underpinned diagnoses. Out of over 7.5 ml of fresh peripheral blood came the PBMCs. TCR beta CDR3 region amplification was performed from RNA transcripts. Initially, a first-round RT-PCR of the TCR CDR3 employed the HTBI primer set. Via MiXCR, TCRdb re-called the multiplex PCR reads, giving one row per CDR3 protein. The repertoire consists of around 430,000 distinct CDR3 sequences, with just under 15% occurring once and the leading ten covering over 25%. The CDR3 spans 16 residues. Between the trimmed V and J ends, which lost 0 bases and 0 bases, there was a span of 10 bases. Looked up from germline, CDR1 is SGHRS and CDR2 is YFSETQ. Findings of the study overall: It was a median around 6 months before onset that the model predicted ophthalmopathy.

The V and J genes are TRBV5-1 and TRBJ2-1; D is possibly TRBD2 (6 bases). The sequencing input was blood. The clonotype comes from a woman under 40 with Graves' hyperthyroidism. CDR3 in DNA: TGCGCCAGCAGCTTGGTATACGGGAGCTCCTACAATGAGCAGTTCTTC. Translation gives CASSLVYGSSYNEQFF.